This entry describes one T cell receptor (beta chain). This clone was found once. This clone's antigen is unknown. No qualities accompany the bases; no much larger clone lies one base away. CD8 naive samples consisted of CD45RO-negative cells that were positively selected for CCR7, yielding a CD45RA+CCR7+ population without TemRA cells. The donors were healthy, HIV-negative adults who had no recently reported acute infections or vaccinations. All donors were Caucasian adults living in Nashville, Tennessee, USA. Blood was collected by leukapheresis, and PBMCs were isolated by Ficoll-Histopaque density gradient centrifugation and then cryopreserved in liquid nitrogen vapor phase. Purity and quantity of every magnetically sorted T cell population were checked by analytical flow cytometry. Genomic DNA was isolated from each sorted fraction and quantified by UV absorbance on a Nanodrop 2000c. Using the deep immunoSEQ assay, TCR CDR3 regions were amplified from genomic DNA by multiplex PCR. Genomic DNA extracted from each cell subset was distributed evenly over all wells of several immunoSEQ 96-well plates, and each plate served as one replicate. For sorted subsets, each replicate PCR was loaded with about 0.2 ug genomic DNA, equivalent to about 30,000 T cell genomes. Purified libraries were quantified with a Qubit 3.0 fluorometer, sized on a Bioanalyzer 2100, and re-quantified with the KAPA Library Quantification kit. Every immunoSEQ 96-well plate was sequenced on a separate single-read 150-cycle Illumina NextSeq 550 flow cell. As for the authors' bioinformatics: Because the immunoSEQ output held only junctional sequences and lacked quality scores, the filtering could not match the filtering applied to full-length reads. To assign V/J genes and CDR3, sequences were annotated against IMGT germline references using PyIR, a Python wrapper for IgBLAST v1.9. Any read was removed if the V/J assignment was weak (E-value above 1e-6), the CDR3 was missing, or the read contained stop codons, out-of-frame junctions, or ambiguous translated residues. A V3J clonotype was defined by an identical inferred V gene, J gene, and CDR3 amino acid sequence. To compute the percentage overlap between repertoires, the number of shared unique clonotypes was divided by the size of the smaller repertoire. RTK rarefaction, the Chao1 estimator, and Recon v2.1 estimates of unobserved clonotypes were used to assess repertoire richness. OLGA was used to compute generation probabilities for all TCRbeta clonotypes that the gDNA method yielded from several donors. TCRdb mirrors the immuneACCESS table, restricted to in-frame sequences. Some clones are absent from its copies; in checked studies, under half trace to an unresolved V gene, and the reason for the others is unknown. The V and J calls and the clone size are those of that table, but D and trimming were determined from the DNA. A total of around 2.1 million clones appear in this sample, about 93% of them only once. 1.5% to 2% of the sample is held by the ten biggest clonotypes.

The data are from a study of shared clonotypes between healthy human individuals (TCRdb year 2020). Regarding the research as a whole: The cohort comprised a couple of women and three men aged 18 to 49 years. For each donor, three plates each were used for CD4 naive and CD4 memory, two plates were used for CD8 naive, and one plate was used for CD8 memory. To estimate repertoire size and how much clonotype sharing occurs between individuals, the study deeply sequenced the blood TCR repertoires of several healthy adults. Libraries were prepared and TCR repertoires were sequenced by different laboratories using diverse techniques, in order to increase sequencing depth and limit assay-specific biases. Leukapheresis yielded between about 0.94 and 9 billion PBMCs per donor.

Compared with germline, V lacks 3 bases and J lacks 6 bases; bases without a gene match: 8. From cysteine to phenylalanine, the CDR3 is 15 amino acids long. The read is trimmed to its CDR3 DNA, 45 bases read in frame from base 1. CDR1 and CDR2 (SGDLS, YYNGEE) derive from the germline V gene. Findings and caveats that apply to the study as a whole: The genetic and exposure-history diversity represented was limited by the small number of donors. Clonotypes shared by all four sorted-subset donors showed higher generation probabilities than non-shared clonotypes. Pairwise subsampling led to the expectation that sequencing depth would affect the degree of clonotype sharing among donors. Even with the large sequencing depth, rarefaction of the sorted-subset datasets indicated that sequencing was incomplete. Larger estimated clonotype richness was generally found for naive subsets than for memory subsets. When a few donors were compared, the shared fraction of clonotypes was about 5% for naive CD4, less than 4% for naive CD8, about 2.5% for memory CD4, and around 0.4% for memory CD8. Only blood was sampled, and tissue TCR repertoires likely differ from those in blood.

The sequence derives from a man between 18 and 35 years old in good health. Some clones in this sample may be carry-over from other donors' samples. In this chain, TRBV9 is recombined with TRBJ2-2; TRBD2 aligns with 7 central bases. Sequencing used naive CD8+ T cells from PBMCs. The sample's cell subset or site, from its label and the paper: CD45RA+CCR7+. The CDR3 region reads CASSAWVAGPGELFF. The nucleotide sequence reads TGTGCCAGCAGCGCCTGGGTAGCGGGCCCCGGGGAGCTGTTTTTT.